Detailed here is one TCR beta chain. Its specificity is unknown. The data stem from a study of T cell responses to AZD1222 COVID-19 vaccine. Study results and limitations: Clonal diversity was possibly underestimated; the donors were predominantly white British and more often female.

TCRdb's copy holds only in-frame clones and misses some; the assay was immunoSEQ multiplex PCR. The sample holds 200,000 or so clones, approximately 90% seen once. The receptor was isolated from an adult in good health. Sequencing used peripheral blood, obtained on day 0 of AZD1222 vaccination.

CDR3 bases: TGTGCCAGTAGGGGCCAGGGATGGAACACTGAAGCTTTCTTT. As protein: CASRGQGWNTEAFF. The J gene is TRBJ1-1, the V gene TRBV19; TRBD1 is a possible D gene (5 bases). The CDR3 sequence is 14 residues long. Trimming took 6 bases from V and 1 from J, leaving 12 bases between them. Germline-derived CDR1 and CDR2 are LNHDA and SQIVND (reference sequence).